A selection of T cell receptor beta chains follows, all from one sample in a study of blood T cell repertoires in COVID-19. TCRdb keeps only in-frame clones here, not all; method: immunoSEQ multiplex PCR. The profile shows a few hundred thousand clones, roughly 87% of them singletons. The sequenced material came from PBMCs or T cells enriched from blood (not recorded which). The receptors originated from a man aged 25 to 40 in a cohort exposed to, infected with or recovered from COVID-19 (not recorded which). Both conserved end residues are part of each CDR3. The listing skips clone size in some rows; elsewhere it reads once, few, many or a size class.

clone_size: NA; v_call: TRBV7-2; j_call: TRBJ2-1; cdr3_aa: CASSTPSGRGRQFF
clone_size: NA; v_call: TRBV15; j_call: TRBJ1-2; cdr3_aa: CATSRPGTEGIYYGYTF
clone_size: NA; v_call: TRBV4-1; j_call: TRBJ1-2; cdr3_aa: CASSQDRVVGYGYTF
clone_size: NA; v_call: TRBV28; j_call: TRBJ1-5; cdr3_aa: CASSFVWTGSREYEPQHF
clone_size: NA; v_call: TRBV7-8; j_call: TRBJ1-3; cdr3_aa: CASSLGQGSNTIYF
clone_size: NA; v_call: TRBV6-5; j_call: TRBJ2-1; cdr3_aa: CASSPLAGGRNEQFF
clone_size: NA; v_call: TRBV28; j_call: TRBJ1-3; cdr3_aa: CASSNRQQYSGNTIYF
clone_size: NA; v_call: TRBV27; j_call: TRBJ1-2; cdr3_aa: CASSLMGAALLNYGYTF
clone_size: NA; v_call: TRBV19; j_call: TRBJ1-2; cdr3_aa: CASSRLDWDGYTF
clone_size: NA; v_call: TRBV7-2; j_call: TRBJ2-2; cdr3_aa: CASSLGRDYNTGELFF
clone_size: NA; v_call: TRBV20-1; j_call: TRBJ2-2; cdr3_aa: CSASGTSGRASNTGELFF
clone_size: NA; v_call: TRBV28; j_call: TRBJ1-1; cdr3_aa: CASRPIRPGGIEGTEAFF
clone_size: NA; v_call: TRBV5-5; j_call: TRBJ1-5; cdr3_aa: CASSPGGGGNQPQHF
clone_size: once; v_call: TRBV3-1/TRBV3-2; j_call: TRBJ2-1; cdr3_aa: CASSQLRGNEQFF
clone_size: NA; v_call: TRBV7-9; j_call: TRBJ2-7; cdr3_aa: CASSNIQGPPYEQYF
clone_size: once; v_call: TRBV6-5; j_call: TRBJ2-2; cdr3_aa: CASRVDSQRPGELFF
clone_size: NA; v_call: TRBV28; j_call: TRBJ2-5; cdr3_aa: CASTPLAGLEETQYF
clone_size: NA; v_call: TRBV10-2; j_call: TRBJ1-2; cdr3_aa: CASKDWGDYGYTF
clone_size: NA; v_call: TRBV27; j_call: TRBJ1-5; cdr3_aa: CASSARYSNQPQHF
clone_size: NA; v_call: TRBV5-1; j_call: TRBJ2-5; cdr3_aa: CASSFAGEETQYF
clone_size: NA; v_call: TRBV6-1; j_call: TRBJ2-7; cdr3_aa: CASSGRLREGRYEQYF
clone_size: NA; v_call: TRBV5-1; j_call: TRBJ2-5; cdr3_aa: CASSATGLAGGETQYF
clone_size: NA; v_call: TRBV7-9; j_call: TRBJ2-7; cdr3_aa: CASSPSWTGNEQYF
clone_size: NA; v_call: TRBV7-9; j_call: TRBJ2-7; cdr3_aa: CASSSSGSSYEQYF
clone_size: NA; v_call: TRBV18; j_call: TRBJ2-3; cdr3_aa: CASSPKWDSYYTDTQYF
clone_size: NA; v_call: TRBV7-8; j_call: TRBJ2-7; cdr3_aa: CASSSTGQTYEQYF
clone_size: NA; v_call: TRBV7-3; j_call: TRBJ2-1; cdr3_aa: CASSLTTGTLDNEQFF
clone_size: NA; v_call: TRBV10-2; j_call: TRBJ1-2; cdr3_aa: CASSESNGEWGYTF
clone_size: NA; v_call: TRBV29-1; j_call: TRBJ2-1; cdr3_aa: CSVESGRNEQFF
clone_size: NA; v_call: TRBV28; j_call: TRBJ2-7; cdr3_aa: CASSFEMTGLSYEQYF
clone_size: NA; v_call: TRBV2; j_call: TRBJ1-2; cdr3_aa: CAVKMGAFGYTF
clone_size: NA; v_call: TRBV7-8; j_call: TRBJ1-2; cdr3_aa: CASSFQARAQNYGYTF
clone_size: NA; v_call: TRBV5-1; j_call: TRBJ1-3; cdr3_aa: CASSYTPTGNTIYF
clone_size: once; v_call: TRBV7-2; j_call: TRBJ2-1; cdr3_aa: CASSLEPSGSQFLYNEQFF
clone_size: NA; v_call: TRBV5-4; j_call: TRBJ2-3; cdr3_aa: CASSQTGRGDTQYF